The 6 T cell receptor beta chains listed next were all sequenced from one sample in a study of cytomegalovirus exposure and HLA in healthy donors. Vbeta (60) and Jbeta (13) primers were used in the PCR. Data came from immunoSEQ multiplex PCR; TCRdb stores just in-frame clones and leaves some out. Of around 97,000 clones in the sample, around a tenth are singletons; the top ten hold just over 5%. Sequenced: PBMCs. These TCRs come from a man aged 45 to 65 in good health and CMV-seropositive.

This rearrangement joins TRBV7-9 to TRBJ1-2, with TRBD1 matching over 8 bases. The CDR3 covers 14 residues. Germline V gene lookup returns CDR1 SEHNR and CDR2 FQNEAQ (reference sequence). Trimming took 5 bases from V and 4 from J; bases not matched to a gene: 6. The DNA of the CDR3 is TGTGCCAGCAGCCCTAGACAGGGGATCTATGGCTACACCTTC. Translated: CASSPRQGIYGYTF. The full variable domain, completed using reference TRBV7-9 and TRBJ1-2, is DTGVSQNPRHKITKRGQNVTFRCDPISEHNRLYWYRQTLGQGPEFLTYFQNEAQLEKSRLLSDRFSAERPKGSFSTLEIQRTEQGDSAMYLCASSPRQGIYGYTFGSGTRLTVV.

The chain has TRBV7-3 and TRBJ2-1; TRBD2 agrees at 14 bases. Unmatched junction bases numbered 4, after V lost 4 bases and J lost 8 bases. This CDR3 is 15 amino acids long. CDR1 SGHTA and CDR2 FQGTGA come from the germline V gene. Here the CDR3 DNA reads TGTGCCAGCAGCTGGGGACTAGCGGGAGTGGATGAGCAGTTCTTC. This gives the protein CASSWGLAGVDEQFF.

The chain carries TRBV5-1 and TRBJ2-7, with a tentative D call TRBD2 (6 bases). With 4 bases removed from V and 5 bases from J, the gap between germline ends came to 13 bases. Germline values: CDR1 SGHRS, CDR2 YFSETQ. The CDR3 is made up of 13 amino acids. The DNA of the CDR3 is TGCGCCAGCAGCATCGGGACTCCCAACGAGCAGTACTTC. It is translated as CASSIGTPNEQYF.

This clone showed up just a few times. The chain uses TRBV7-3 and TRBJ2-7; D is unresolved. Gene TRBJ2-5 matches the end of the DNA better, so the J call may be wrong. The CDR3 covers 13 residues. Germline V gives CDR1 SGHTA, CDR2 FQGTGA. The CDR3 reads CASSLGPGETQYF. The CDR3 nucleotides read TGTGCCAGCAGCTTAGGCCCCGGGGAGACCCAGTACTTC.

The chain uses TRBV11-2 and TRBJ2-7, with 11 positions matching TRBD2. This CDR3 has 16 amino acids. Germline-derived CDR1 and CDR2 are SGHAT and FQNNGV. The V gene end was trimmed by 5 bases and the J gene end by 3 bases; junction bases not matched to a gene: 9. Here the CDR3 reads CASSLRLAGIVYEQYF. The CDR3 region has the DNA TGTGCCAGCAGCCTTAGACTAGCGGGAATAGTCTACGAGCAGTACTTC.

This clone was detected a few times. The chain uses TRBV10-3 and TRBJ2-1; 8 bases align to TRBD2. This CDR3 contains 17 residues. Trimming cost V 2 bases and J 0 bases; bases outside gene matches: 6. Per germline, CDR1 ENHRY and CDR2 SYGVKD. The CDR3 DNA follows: TGTGCCATCAGTGAGCAGGGTAGCGGGATCTCCTACAATGAGCAGTTCTTC. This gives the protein CAISEQGSGISYNEQFF.